This TCR beta chain came from a study of cytomegalovirus exposure and HLA in healthy donors (dated 2017 in TCRdb). Background on the whole study: A later analysis indicated that the roughly 130 validation repertoires were generated on the platform also employed for the roughly 730 repertoires of the first cohort. The study aimed to test whether cataloging public T cell receptors could reveal signatures of past pathogen exposure. Along with the roughly 610-subject first cohort, a separate validation cohort of 120 different subjects was used. To predict cytomegalovirus infection status, the study combined high-throughput TCR immunosequencing, statistical association of individual TCRs with disease status, and machine learning. Paper-wide results and their limitations: The authors suggested that the approach could potentially be generalized to other disease states and immunological phenotypes. A later analysis had no HLA typing for the validation cohort, so co-occurrence there was scored across all 120 repertoires. The study gave a list of about 170 TCR beta chains associated with cytomegalovirus. Of the cluster scores, roughly 95% were above 0 in a later analysis, which found that TCRs clustered in the first cohort also tended to co-occur in the 130 or so validation repertoires. In vitro tests confirmed that a few of the cytomegalovirus-associated TCR beta chains recognize cytomegalovirus antigens. Cytomegalovirus status was reported to be diagnosed by the classifier with high specificity and sensitivity in both the original and validation cohorts. Most TCR sequences were seen in very few donors, while some public TCRs were found in many individuals.

A distance of 13 bases separates the germline ends of V and J, which lose 0 bases and 1 base respectively. The germline V gene gives CDR1 as MGHRA and CDR2 as YSYEKL. The CDR3 runs 17 residues from the cysteine to the phenylalanine. Solely the CDR3 DNA is kept, with 51 bases framed from the first base. In its sample, this clone was seen once. Its antigen is unknown. No quality values exist for individual bases; no much larger clone is one base distant. Library generation was performed with the immunoSEQ multiplex PCR assay. For the original study's pipeline: To diagnose cytomegalovirus status from the catalog of TCR beta chain sequences, a statistical classification framework was built. In its TCRdb copy, this immuneACCESS table keeps in-frame sequences only and misses some clones. Where compared with another copy, unresolved V genes explain less than half of these, and the others have no known cause. That table furnishes V, J and clone size, whereas the DNA furnished D and trimming. The table for this sample lists 45,000 to 65,000 clones; 75% to 90% of them were counted only once. The top ten clones comprise approximately 15% of the sample.

Donors formed part of the validation cohort, which comprised about 130 subjects and was distinct from the first cohort of fewer than 750 subjects. Sequenced input: PBMCs. The rearrangement combines TRBV4-1 with TRBJ1-5, with no confidently assigned D gene. This receptor was obtained from a woman under 30 in good health and CMV-seronegative. The nucleotide sequence is given as TGCGCCAGCAGCCAAGACCCCAGGCAACCAAGCAATCAGCCCCAGCATTTT. This codes for CASSQDPRQPSNQPQHF.